The 5 T cell receptor beta chains presented below share a single source sample, sequenced in a study of cytomegalovirus exposure and HLA in healthy donors. The PCR used 60 Vbeta and 13 Jbeta primers. TCRdb's copy holds only in-frame clones and misses some; the assay was immunoSEQ multiplex PCR. The sample lists 130,000 or so clones, 65% to 80% occurring once. The source material was PBMCs. These receptors were taken from a male donor in good health and CMV-seropositive.

The chain combines TRBV20-1 with TRBJ2-7; D is uncertain. Per the germline V gene, CDR1 is DFQATT and CDR2 is SNEGSKA (reference sequence). Trimming shortened V by 6 bases and J by 6 bases, and 12 bases separated the two germline ends. The CDR3 is 11 residues long. The DNA for the CDR3 is TGCAGTGCCGTAGACTTTTCCGAGCAGTACTTC. Translating gives CSAVDFSEQYF.

The chain carries TRBV7-8 and TRBJ2-5; D perhaps matches TRBD2 (6 bases). The CDR3 is made up of 14 amino acids. Germline CDR1 is SGHVS and CDR2 is FQNEAQ. Trimming took 10 bases from V and 4 from J, leaving 19 bases between them. The CDR3 loop reads CAIRSRGSGETQYF. The DNA for the CDR3 is TGTGCCATCCGAAGCCGGGGGAGCGGAGAGACCCAGTACTTC.

The CDR3 sequence: CASSLRLQGAGRTGELFF. The DNA for the CDR3 is TGTGCCAGCAGTCTAAGATTACAGGGGGCAGGACGAACCGGGGAGCTGTTTTTT. This chain uses TRBV2 with TRBJ2-2; the match to TRBD1 covers 9 bases. The CDR3 length is 18 residues. CDR1 SNHLY and CDR2 FYNNEI come from the germline V gene. J gave up 5 bases and V 5 bases, and 15 bases lay outside the gene matches.

The V gene is TRBV6-5, the J gene TRBJ2-1; the match to TRBD2 covers 12 bases. Trimming removed 6 bases from V and 9 bases from J; junction bases left unmatched: 9. Per germline, CDR1 MNHEY and CDR2 SVGAGI. This CDR3 region has 15 residues. CDR3 amino acids: CASRLGLAGWREQFF. As DNA, the CDR3 is TGTGCCAGCAGGCTAGGACTAGCGGGATGGCGTGAGCAGTTCTTC.

This clone was observed once. The V and J genes are TRBV6-5 and TRBJ2-7; maybe TRBD2 (5 bases). The CDR3 length is 13 residues. Between the trimmed V and J ends, which lost 6 bases and 6 bases, there was a span of 15 bases. Germline V gene data show CDR1 as MNHEY and CDR2 as SVGAGI. The CDR3 DNA reads TGTGCCAGCAGCCGCATACCTGCGGGCGAGCAGTACTTC. This encodes CASSRIPAGEQYF.